This T cell receptor beta chain was sequenced during a study of blood T cell repertoires in COVID-19. Study-level information: COVID-19 samples, acute and convalescent, were from the United States, Italy and Spain. In each case, the material was cDNA or gDNA derived from T cells, B-cell-depleted T cells, or PBMCs.

Original processing notes: Counts of nucleated cells, estimated from reference gene primer amplification, were obtained. TCRdb keeps only in-frame clones here, not all; method: immunoSEQ multiplex PCR. From that table come the V and J calls and clone size; the DNA was used to work out D and trimming. In the table there are roughly 200,000 clones, more than 65% of which are singletons. This CDR3 contains 19 residues. This chain connects TRBV21-1 to TRBJ2-1; the D segment call TRBD2 is taken from the table without a DNA check. TRBV21-1 is an annotated pseudogene. The TCR sequence derives from a woman older than 75 with acute or convalescent COVID-19. Input material: peripheral blood. The CDR3: CASSSTGESLAGSNNEQFF. The CDR3 DNA sequence: TGTGCCAGCAGCTCGACAGGGGAAAGTCTAGCGGGGTCAAACAATGAGCAGTTCTTC.